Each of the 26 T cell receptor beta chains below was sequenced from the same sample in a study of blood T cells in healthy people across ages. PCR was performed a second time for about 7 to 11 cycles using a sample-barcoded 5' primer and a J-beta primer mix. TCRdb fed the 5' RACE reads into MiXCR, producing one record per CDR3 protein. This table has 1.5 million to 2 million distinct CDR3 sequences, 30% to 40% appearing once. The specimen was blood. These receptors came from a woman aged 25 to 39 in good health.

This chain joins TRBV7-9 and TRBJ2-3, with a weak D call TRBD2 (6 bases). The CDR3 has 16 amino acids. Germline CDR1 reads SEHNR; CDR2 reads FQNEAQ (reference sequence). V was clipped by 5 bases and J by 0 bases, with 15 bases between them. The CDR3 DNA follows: TGTGCCAGCAGCCCGAATCGGGCGGGAAGCACAGATACGCAGTATTTT. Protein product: CASSPNRAGSTDTQYF.

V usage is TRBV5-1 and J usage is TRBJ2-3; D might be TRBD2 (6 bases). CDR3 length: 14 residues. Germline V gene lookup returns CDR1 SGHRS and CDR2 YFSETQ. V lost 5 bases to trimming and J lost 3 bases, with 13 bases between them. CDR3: CASRGTSQTDTQYF. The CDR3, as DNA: TGCGCCAGCAGGGGAACTAGCCAGACAGATACGCAGTATTTT.

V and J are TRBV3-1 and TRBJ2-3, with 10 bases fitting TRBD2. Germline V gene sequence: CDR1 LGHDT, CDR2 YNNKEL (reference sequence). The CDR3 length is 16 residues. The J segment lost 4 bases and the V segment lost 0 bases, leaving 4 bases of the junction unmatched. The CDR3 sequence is CASSQDPAGGADTQYF. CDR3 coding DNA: TGTGCCAGCAGCCAAGATCCAGCGGGAGGGGCAGATACGCAGTATTTT.

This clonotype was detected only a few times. In DNA form, the CDR3 reads TGTGCCAGCAGCCCAACCCCGGAATACTACGAGCAGTACTTC. Its translation: CASSPTPEYYEQYF. The chain combines TRBV9 with TRBJ2-7; D not certain. V lost 4 bases, J lost 3 bases, and 14 bases lay in between. The germline V gene encodes CDR1 SGDLS and CDR2 YYNGEE. This CDR3 has 14 amino acids.

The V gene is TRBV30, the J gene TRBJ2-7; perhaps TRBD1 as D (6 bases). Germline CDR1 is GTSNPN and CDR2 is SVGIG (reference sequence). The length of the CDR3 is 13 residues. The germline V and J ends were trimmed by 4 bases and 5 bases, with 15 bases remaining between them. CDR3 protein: CAWTGLGGNEQYF. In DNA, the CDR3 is TGTGCCTGGACCGGTCTTGGGGGCAACGAGCAGTACTTC.

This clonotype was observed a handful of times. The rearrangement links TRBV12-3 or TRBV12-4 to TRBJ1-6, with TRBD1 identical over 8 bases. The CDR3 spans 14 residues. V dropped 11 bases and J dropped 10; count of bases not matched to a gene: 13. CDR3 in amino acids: CAGKLQGVRSPLHF. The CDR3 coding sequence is TGTGCCGGCAAACTACAGGGGGTTAGGTCACCCCTCCACTTT.

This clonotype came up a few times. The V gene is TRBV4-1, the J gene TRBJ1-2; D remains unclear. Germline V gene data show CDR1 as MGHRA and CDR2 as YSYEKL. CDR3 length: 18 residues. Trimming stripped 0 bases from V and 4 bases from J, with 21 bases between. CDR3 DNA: TGCGCCAGCAGCCAAGATGGATTGGGATTTAGGAGTCTCTATGGCTACACCTTC. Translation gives CASSQDGLGFRSLYGYTF.

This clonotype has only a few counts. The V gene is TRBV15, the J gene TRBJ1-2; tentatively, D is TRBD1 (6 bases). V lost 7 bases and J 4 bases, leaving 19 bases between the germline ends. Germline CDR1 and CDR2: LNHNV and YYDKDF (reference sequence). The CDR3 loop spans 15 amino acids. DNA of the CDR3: TGTGCCACCACCCCGAGCCAGGGGTATAGCTATGGCTACACCTTC. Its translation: CATTPSQGYSYGYTF.

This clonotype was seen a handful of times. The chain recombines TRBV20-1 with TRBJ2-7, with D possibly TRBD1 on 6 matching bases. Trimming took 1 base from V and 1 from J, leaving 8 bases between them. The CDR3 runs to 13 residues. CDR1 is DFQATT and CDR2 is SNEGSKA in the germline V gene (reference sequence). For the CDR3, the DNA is TGCAGTGCTAGAGGGGACAAGTCCTACGAGCAGTACTTC. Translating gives CSARGDKSYEQYF.

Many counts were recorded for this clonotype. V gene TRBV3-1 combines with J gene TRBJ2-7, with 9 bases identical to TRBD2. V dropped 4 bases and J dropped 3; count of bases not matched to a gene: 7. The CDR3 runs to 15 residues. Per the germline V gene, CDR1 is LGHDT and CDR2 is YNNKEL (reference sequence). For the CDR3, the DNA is TGTGCCAGCAGCCGGGTCAGCGGGGGGCTCTACGAGCAGTACTTC. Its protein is CASSRVSGGLYEQYF.

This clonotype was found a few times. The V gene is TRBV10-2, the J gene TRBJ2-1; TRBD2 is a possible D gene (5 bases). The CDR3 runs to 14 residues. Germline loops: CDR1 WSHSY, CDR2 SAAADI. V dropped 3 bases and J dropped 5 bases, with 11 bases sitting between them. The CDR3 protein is CASSEVSRDNEQFF. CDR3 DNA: TGCGCCAGCAGTGAAGTCTCGAGGGACAATGAGCAGTTCTTC.

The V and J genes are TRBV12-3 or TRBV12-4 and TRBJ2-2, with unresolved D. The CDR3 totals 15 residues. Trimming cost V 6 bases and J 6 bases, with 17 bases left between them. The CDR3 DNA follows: TGTGCCAGCAGCCTCCGGCCGGGCCCAGCCGGGGAGCTGTTTTTT. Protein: CASSLRPGPAGELFF.

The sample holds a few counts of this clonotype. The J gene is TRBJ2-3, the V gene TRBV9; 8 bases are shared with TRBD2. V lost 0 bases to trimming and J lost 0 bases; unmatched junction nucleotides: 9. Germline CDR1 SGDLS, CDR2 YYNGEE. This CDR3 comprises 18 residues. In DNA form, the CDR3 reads TGTGCCAGCAGCGTAGAAGGTACGAGCGGGGGAAGCACAGATACGCAGTATTTT. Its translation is CASSVEGTSGGSTDTQYF.

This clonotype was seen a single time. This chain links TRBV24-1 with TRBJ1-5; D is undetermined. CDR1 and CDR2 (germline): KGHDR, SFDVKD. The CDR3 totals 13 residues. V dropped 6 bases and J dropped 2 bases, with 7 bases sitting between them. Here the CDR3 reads CATSSFGNQPQHF. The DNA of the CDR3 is TGTGCCACCAGTTCTTTTGGCAATCAGCCCCAGCATTTT.

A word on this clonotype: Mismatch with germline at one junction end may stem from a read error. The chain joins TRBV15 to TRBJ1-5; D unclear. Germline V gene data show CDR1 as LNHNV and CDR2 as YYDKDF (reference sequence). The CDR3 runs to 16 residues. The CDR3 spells CTTSRDRVYRHQPQHF. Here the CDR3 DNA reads TGTACCACCAGCAGAGATAGGGTATATAGACATCAGCCCCAGCATTTT. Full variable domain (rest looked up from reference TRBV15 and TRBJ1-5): DAMVIQNPRYQVTQFGKPVTLSCSQTLNHNVMYWYQQKSSQAPKLLFHYYDKDFNNEADTPDNFQSRRPNTSFCFLDIRSPGLGDTAMYLCTTSRDRVYRHQPQHFGDGTRLSIL.

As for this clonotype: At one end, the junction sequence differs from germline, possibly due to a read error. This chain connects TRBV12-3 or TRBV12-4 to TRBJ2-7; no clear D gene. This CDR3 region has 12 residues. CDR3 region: CACSLVSYEQYF. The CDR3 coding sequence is TGTGCCTGCAGTTTAGTTTCATACGAGCAGTACTTC.

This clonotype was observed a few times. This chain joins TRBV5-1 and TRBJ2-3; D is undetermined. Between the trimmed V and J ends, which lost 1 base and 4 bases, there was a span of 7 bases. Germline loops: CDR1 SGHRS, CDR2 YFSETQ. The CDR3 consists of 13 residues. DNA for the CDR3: TGCGCCAGCAGCTTGAATTCACCAGATACGCAGTATTTT. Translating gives CASSLNSPDTQYF.

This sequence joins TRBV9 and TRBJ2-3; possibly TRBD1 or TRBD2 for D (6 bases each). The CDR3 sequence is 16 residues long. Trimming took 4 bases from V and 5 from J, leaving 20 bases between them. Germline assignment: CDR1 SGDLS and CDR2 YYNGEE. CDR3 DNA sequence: TGTGCCAGCAGCAATAGGACGGGGGCCGGCAGAGATACGCAGTATTTT. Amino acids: CASSNRTGAGRDTQYF.

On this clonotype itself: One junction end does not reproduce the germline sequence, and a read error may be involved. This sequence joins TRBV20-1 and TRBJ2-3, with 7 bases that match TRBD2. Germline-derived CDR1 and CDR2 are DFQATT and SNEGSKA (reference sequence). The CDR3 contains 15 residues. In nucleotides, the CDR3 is TGCAGTACTAGAGCTCTAGCGGCTAGCACCGATACGCAGTATTTT. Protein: CSTRALAASTDTQYF.

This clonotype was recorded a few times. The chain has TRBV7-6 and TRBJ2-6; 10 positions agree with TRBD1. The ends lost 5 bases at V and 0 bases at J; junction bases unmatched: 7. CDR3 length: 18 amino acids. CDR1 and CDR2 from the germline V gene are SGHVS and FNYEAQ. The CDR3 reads CASSPLTGGLSGANVLTF. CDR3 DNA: TGTGCCAGCAGCCCGCTGACAGGGGGCCTCTCTGGGGCCAACGTCCTGACTTTC.

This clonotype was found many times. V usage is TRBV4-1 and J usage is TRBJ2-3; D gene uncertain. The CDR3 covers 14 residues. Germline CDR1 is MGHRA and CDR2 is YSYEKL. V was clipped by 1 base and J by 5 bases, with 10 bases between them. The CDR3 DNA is TGCGCCAGCAGCCAAGTATTAACAATAGATACGCAGTATTTT. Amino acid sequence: CASSQVLTIDTQYF.

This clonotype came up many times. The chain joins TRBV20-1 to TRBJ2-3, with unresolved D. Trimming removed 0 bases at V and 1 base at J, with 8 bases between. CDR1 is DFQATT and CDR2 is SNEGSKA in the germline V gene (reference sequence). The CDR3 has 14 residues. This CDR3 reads CSARDSAGTDTQYF. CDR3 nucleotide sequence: TGCAGTGCTAGAGATTCGGCAGGCACAGATACGCAGTATTTT.

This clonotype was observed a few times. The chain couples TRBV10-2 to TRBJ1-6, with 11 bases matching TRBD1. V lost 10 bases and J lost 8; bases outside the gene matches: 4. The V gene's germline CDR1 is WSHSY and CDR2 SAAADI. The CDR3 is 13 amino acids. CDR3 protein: CATEDRGHSPLHF. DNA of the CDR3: TGCGCCACAGAGGACAGGGGGCATTCACCCCTCCACTTT.

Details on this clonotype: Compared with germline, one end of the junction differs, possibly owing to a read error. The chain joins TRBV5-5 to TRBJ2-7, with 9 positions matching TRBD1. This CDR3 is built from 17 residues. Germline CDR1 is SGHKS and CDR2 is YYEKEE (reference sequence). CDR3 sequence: CSSSLEITGGLSYEQYF. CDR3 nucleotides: TGTTCCAGCAGCTTGGAAATAACAGGGGGCTTGTCCTACGAGCAGTACTTC.

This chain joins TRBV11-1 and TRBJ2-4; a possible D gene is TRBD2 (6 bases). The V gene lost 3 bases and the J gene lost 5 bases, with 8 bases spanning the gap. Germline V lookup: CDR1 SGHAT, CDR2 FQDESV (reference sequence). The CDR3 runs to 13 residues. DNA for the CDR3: TGTGCCAGCAGCTTGGGGAGGCAAAACATTCAGTACTTC. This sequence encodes CASSLGRQNIQYF.

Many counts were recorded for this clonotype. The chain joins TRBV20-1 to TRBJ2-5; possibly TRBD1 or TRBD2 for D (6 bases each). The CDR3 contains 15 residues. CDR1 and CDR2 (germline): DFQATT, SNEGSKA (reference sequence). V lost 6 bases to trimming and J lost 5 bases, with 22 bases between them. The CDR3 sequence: CSANSRYGGGETQYF. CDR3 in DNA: TGCAGTGCCAACTCTAGATACGGGGGCGGGGAGACCCAGTACTTC.